This entry concerns a single T cell receptor (beta chain). Its antigen is still unknown. Per-base qualities were not stored, and no clone one base away is much larger. TCR cDNA was synthesized by 5'RACE template switching, which introduced a universal primer site and unique molecular identifiers. Priming for cDNA synthesis came from both the TCR alpha and TCR beta constant segments. Library amplification used two PCR steps, and the second PCR step added sample barcodes and sequencing adapters. Sequencing of libraries was done on Illumina HiSeq 2500 (2x100 bp) or NovaSeq (2x150 bp). On the authors' methods: Reads were demultiplexed and collapsed into UMI consensus sequences with MIGEC, and V(D)J alignment was performed with MiXCR. Vaccine-responding clonotypes were defined with edgeR using replicate PBMC samples, requiring FDR below 0.01 and a log2 fold change above 5 up to day 15. Bulk clonotypes were assigned CD4 or CD8 identity according to which sequenced CD4 or CD8 repertoire held them at higher abundance. The public reads were reprocessed in TCRdb via fastp at Q25 and MiXCR, keeping in-frame beta chains. When rows share a CDR3 protein, they turn into one entry using the most common DNA and genes. It is TCRdb's table, rather than the study itself, that gives the V and J calls and clone size. This sample is represented by about 300,000 distinct CDR3 sequences; roughly 7% of them were singletons. The ten largest clones take up 15% to 20% of the sample.

The treatment or condition label, read with the paper, signifies: live attenuated yellow fever vaccine strain. Two biological replicates of bulk PBMCs were collected at each blood-draw timepoint. A standard Ficoll-Paque protocol was used to isolate PBMCs from peripheral blood. RNA was extracted with TriZol from bulk PBMCs, CD4 and CD8 fractions, and dextramer-positive and dextramer-negative fractions. Measured from the cysteine to the phenylalanine, the CDR3 is 15 residues long. The only DNA kept is the CDR3, 45 bases in frame from the first base. From a lookup of the germline V gene, CDR1 and CDR2 are SGDLS and YYNGEE. The V and J ends are trimmed by 0 bases and 4 bases, leaving 13 bases between them. These data come from a study of T cells after yellow fever vaccination (dated by TCRdb to about 2019). Context from the whole study: The SMART-Seq v4 Ultra Low Input RNA kit was used to prepare libraries from fractions with low cell numbers. To track T-cell clones before and after primary and booster YFV17D yellow fever vaccination, bulk TCR alpha and beta repertoires were sequenced longitudinally. Two healthy male donors made up the cohort, one aged 18 to 29 years and the other aged 30 to 40 years. Blood samples were taken at several timepoints before and after primary and secondary immunization, and bulk PBMC replicates and cell subsets were isolated.

What the work shows at the level of the full study, not this receptor alone: A small share of clonotypes was detected in both CD4 and CD8 compartments, with the overlap likely arising from convergent recombination. Computational filtering was required because FACS-sorted repertoires could contain abundant contaminating clonotypes from the bulk population. The study included only two donors, which limits how far the findings can be generalized. Compared with the primary T-cell response, the secondary T-cell response was faster but weaker, reaching its peak on day 5 rather than on day 15. Most clones expanded after primary vaccination were re-detected after the booster (96% of CD4 and roughly 85% of CD8), suggesting broad memory maintenance.

The chain uses TRBV9 and TRBJ1-1; TRBD1 is a weak D gene call, 5 bases matching. The sample was PBMCs, taken approximately 40 days after the first yellow fever vaccination. The TCR was taken from a man younger than 30 who received the YFV17D yellow fever vaccine. The CDR3 amino acid sequence is: CASSVGHAGSTEAFF. DNA sequence: TGTGCCAGCAGCGTAGGTCACGCAGGGAGCACTGAAGCTTTCTTT.